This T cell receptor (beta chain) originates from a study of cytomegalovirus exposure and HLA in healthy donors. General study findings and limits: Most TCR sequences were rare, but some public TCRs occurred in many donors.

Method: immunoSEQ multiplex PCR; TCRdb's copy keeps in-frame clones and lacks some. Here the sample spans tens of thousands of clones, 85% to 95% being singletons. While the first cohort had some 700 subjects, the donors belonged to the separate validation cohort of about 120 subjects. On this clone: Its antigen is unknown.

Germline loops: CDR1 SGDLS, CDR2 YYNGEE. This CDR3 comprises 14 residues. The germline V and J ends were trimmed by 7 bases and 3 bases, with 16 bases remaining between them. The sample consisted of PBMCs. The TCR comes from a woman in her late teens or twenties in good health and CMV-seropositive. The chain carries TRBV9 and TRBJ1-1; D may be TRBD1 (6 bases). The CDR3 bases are TGTGCCAGCTCTCGGGACACCCTTTACACTGAAGCTTTCTTT. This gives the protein CASSRDTLYTEAFF.